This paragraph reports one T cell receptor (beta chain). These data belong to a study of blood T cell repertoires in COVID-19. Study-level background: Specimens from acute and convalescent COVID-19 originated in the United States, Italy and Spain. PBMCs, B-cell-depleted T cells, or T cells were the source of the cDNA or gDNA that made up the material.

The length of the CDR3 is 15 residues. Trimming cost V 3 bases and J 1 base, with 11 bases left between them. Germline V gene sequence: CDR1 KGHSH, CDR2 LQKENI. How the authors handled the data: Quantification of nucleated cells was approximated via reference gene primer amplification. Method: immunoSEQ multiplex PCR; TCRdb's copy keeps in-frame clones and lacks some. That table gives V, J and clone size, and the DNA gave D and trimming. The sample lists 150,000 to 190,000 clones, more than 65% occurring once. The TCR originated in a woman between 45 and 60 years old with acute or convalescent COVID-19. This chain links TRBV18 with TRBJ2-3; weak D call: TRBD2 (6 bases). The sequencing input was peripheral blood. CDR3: CASSPVADGTDTQYF. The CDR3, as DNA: TGTGCCAGCTCACCGGTAGCGGACGGCACAGATACGCAGTATTTT. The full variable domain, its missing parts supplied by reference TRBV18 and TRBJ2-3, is NAGVMQNPRHLVRRRGQEARLRCSPMKGHSHVYWYRQLPEEGLKFMVYLQKENIIDESGMPKERFSAEFPKEGPSILRIQQVVRGDSAAYFCASSPVADGTDTQYFGPGTRLTVL.